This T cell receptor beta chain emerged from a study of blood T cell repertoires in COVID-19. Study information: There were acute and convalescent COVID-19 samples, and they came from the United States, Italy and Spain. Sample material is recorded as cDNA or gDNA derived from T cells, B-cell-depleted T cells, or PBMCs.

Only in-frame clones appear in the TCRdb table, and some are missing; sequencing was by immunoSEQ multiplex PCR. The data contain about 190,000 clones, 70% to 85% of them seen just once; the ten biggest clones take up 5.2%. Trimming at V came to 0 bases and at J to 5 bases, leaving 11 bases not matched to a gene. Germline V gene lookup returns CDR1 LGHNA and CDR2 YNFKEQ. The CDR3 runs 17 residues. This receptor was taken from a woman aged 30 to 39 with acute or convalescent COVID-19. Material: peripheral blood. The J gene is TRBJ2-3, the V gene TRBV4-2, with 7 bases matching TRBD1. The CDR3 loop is CASSQELRGGAQDTQYF. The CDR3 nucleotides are TGTGCCAGCAGCCAAGAGTTAAGAGGGGGCGCACAAGATACGCAGTATTTT.